This T cell receptor (beta chain) was captured by sequencing in a study of blood T cell repertoires in COVID-19. Study information: Collection of acute and convalescent COVID-19 samples took place in the United States, Italy and Spain. T cells, B-cell-depleted T cells, or PBMCs supplied cDNA or gDNA.

Germline CDR1 and CDR2: MNHEY and SMNVEV (reference sequence). The length of the CDR3 is 13 residues. Germline trimming cut 7 bases from V and 8 bases from J; bases unmatched to any gene: 9. As handled by the study authors: Reference gene primer amplification yielded estimated nucleated cell counts. This table comes from immunoSEQ multiplex PCR, and its TCRdb copy is limited to in-frame clones, with some not included. From that table come the V and J calls and clone size; the DNA was used to work out D and trimming. The sample carries 40,000 to 50,000 clones, more than 75% recorded once. What was sequenced was peripheral blood. The genes are TRBV27 and TRBJ2-7; 9 nucleotides match TRBD2. This receptor was obtained from a human donor in a cohort sampled during active COVID-19. The CDR3 here is CASMAGGGLQQYF. In nucleotides, the CDR3 is TGTGCCAGCATGGCGGGAGGGGGGCTTCAGCAGTACTTC.